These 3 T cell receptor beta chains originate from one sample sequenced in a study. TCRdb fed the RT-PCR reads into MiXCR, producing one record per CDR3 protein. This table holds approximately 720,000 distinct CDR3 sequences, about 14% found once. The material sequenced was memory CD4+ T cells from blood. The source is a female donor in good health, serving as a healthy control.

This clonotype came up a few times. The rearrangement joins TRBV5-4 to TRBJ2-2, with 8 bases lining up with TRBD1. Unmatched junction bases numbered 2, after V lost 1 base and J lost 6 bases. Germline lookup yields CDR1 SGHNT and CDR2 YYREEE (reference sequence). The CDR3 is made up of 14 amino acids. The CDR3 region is CASSLIQGAGELFF. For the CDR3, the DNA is TGTGCCAGCAGCTTGATACAGGGGGCCGGGGAGCTGTTTTTT.

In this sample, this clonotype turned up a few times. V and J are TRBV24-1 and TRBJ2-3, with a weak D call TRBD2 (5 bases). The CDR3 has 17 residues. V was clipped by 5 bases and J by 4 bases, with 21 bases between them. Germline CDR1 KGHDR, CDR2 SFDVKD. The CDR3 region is CATSGPSVGSNPDTQYF. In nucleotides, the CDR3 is TGTGCCACCAGTGGTCCAAGCGTAGGGAGTAACCCAGATACGCAGTATTTT.

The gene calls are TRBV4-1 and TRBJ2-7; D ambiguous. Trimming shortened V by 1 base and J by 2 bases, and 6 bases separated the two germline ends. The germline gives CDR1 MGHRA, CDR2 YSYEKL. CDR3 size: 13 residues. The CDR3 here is CASSQGTTYEQYF. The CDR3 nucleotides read TGCGCCAGCAGCCAAGGGACCACCTACGAGCAGTACTTC.